This T cell receptor (beta chain) derives from a study of cytomegalovirus exposure and HLA in healthy donors. Assay: immunoSEQ multiplex PCR; the TCRdb copy retains only in-frame clones and omits some. The sample includes fewer than 150,000 clones, more than 85% seen only once; the top ten take roughly 4.4%. The V gene's germline CDR1 is SGHNT and CDR2 YENEEA. V was cut by 2 bases and J by 4 bases, with 26 bases left in between. The CDR3 has 19 amino acids. The source is a man between 18 and 29 years old in good health and CMV-seropositive. The sequencing sample was made of PBMCs. This chain joins TRBV11-3 and TRBJ1-1, with no clear D. The CDR3 reads CASSLMITRTKGSSTEAFF. The CDR3 bases are TGTGCCAGCAGCTTAATGATTACACGGACTAAAGGAAGTAGCACTGAAGCTTTCTTT.